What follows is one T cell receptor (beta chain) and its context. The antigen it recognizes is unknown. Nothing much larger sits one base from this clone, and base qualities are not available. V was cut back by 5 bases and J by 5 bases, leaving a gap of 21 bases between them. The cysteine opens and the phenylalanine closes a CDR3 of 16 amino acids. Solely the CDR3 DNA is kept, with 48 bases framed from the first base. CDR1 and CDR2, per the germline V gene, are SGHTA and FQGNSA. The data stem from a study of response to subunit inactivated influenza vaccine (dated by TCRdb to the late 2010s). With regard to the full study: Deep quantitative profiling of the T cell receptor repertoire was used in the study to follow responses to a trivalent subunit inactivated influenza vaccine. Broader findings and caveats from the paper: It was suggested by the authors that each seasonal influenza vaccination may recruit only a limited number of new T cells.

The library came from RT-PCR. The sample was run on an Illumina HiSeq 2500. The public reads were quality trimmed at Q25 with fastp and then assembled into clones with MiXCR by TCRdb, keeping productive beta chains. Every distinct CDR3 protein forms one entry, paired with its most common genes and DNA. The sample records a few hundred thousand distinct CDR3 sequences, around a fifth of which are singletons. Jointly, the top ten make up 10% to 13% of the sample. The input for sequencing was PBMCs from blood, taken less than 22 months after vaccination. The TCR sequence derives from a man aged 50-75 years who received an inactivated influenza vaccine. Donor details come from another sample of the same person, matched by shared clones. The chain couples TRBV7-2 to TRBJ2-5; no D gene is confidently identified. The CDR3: CASSPGGRPNGETQYF. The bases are TGTGCCAGCAGCCCGGGCGGACGTCCAAACGGCGAGACCCAGTACTTC.